These T cell receptor beta chains were read from a single sample in a study of cytomegalovirus exposure and HLA in healthy donors. Produced via immunoSEQ multiplex PCR; TCRdb's table is partial and in-frame only. The table shows roughly 200,000 clones, with around nine tenths occurring only once. The sequenced sample was PBMCs. These receptors originate from a woman in her twenties or thirties in good health and CMV-seronegative. The CDR3 runs from the conserved cysteine through the conserved F or W. D genes are given only for firm matches. A clone size is listed for some rows: how often the clone was seen (once, few, many), or a class if it is expanded.

J	size	V	D	CDR3	DNA
TRBJ1-5	NA	TRBV6-1	NA	CASREGGGPQHF	TGTGCCAGCAGGGAAGGGGGGGGGCCCCAGCATTTT
TRBJ1-5	NA	TRBV5-1	NA	CASSLEAGGNQPQHF	TGCGCCAGCAGCTTGGAAGCAGGGGGCAATCAGCCCCAGCATTTT
TRBJ2-7	NA	TRBV5-4	TRBD1	CASSPPGTGRYEQYF	TGTGCCAGCAGCCCGCCCGGGACAGGGAGGTACGAGCAGTACTTC
TRBJ2-1	once	TRBV7-9	TRBD2	CSSSLFSGGDNEQFF	TGTTCCAGCAGCCTCTTCAGCGGGGGGGACAATGAGCAGTTCTTC
TRBJ1-2	NA	TRBV15	NA	CATSRDAGERYTF	TGTGCCACCAGCAGAGATGCGGGGGAGCGCTACACCTTC
TRBJ2-7	NA	TRBV29-1	TRBD2	CSVEVTPGTSGLYEQYF	TGCAGCGTCGAGGTTACCCCGGGGACTAGCGGACTCTACGAGCAGTACTTC
TRBJ2-2	NA	TRBV11-1	TRBD1	CASSLGTVPGELFF	TGTGCCAGCAGCCTCGGGACAGTCCCCGGGGAGCTGTTTTTT
TRBJ2-5	NA	TRBV29-1	NA	CSVGGQGTQYF	TGCAGCGTTGGGGGGCAGGGGACCCAGTACTTC
TRBJ2-2	NA	TRBV28	NA	CASSSQGSTGELFF	TGTGCCAGCAGTTCTCAGGGAAGCACCGGGGAGCTGTTTTTT
TRBJ2-7	NA	TRBV6-5	TRBD2	CASSFRGRGYEQYF	TGTGCCAGCAGTTTCCGTGGGCGGGGGTACGAGCAGTACTTC
TRBJ2-7	NA	TRBV13	NA	CASSTAGYEQYF	TGTGCCAGCTCTACCGCCGGCTACGAGCAGTACTTC
TRBJ1-2	NA	TRBV2	NA	CASREVIGDYGYTF	TGTGCCAGCAGAGAGGTGATAGGGGACTATGGCTACACCTTC
TRBJ2-7	NA	TRBV6-5	TRBD2	CASSPPGGGAYEQYF	TGTGCCAGCAGTCCTCCGGGGGGGGGAGCCTACGAGCAGTACTTC
TRBJ1-1	NA	TRBV19	TRBD1	CASSNRGGVEAFF	TGTGCCAGTAGTAACAGGGGAGGCGTTGAAGCTTTCTTT
TRBJ2-5	NA	TRBV6-1	NA	CASGPTQQETQYF	TGTGCCAGCGGCCCGACACAACAAGAGACCCAGTACTTC
TRBJ2-3	few	TRBV29-1	NA	CSVEGGQGADTQYF	TGCAGCGTTGAGGGGGGGCAAGGCGCGGATACGCAGTATTTT
TRBJ2-1	NA	TRBV19	NA	CASSIDPGHRGYNEQFF	TGTGCCAGTAGTATAGATCCGGGACACCGGGGATACAATGAGCAGTTCTTC
TRBJ2-5	NA	TRBV5-1	NA	CASSLAGLETQYF	TGCGCCAGCAGCTTGGCCGGTTTGGAGACCCAGTACTTC
TRBJ2-1	once	TRBV6-1	TRBD2	CASSTSGAGEQFF	TGTGCCAGCAGCACTAGCGGGGCAGGTGAGCAGTTCTTC
TRBJ2-7	NA	TRBV27	TRBD1	CASSTRTGGMYEQYF	TGTGCCAGCAGTACTCGGACAGGGGGTATGTACGAGCAGTACTTC
TRBJ2-3	few	TRBV4-1	TRBD2	CASSPGTSGSSCTQYF	TGCGCCAGCAGCCCCGGGACTAGCGGGAGTTCATGTACGCAGTATTTT
TRBJ2-1	NA	TRBV28	TRBD2	CASSLPGTSPSYNEQFF	TGTGCCAGCAGTTTACCCGGGACTAGCCCATCCTACAATGAGCAGTTCTTC